This T cell receptor beta chain was identified in a study of T-cell reconstitution after alpha-beta-depleted transplantation in children. Library preparation (for TCRbeta) was performed with unique molecular identifiers. TCRdb processed the PCR reads anew with MiXCR; each CDR3 protein has one entry. The data show about 540,000 distinct CDR3 sequences, about a sixth seen once. The origin of this receptor is a human donor who donated a stem cell graft to a child with acute lymphoblastic leukemia. Sequencing was performed on PBMCs from the stem cell graft donor, taken from the stem cell graft.

CDR3 protein: CASSFGQGDSNYGYTF. In DNA form, the CDR3 reads TGTGCCAGCAGTTTTGGACAGGGGGATTCGAACTATGGCTACACCTTC. This sequence joins TRBV12-3 or TRBV12-4 and TRBJ1-2, with 10 bases matching TRBD1. The CDR3 covers 16 residues. V shed 3 bases and J 2 bases; nucleotides not matched to a gene: 6.